What follows are 24 T cell receptor beta chains derived from one specimen sequenced in a study of cytomegalovirus exposure and HLA in healthy donors (TCRdb year 2017). Library construction relied on the immunoSEQ multiplex PCR assay. For the multiplex PCR, a mixture combining 60 forward primers for TCR Vbeta segments and 13 reverse primers for TCR Jbeta segments was used. Entries here come from immuneACCESS through TCRdb and include only in-frame sequences with V and J called. Some clones fail to appear in such tables; in the studies checked, an unresolved V gene covers under half of the shortfall, and the cause of the remainder is unknown. For this sample there are over 100,000 clones; roughly 69% appear just once. The ten largest make up 4.5% to 5.5% of the sample. Sequencing used PBMCs. Receptors originate from a woman between 65 and 79 years old in good health and CMV-seropositive.

The DNA for the CDR3 is TGTGCCAGCAGCACCGGGACAGGGAACACCGGGGAGCTGTTTTTT. It codes for CASSTGTGNTGELFF. This chain joins TRBV7-6 and TRBJ2-2; 8 bases map to TRBD1. The CDR3 contains 15 residues. The germline gives CDR1 SGHVS, CDR2 FNYEAQ. Losses at the gene ends were 5 bases for V and 1 base for J; bases not matched to a gene: 3. The full variable domain, in which reference TRBV7-6 and TRBJ2-2 provide the parts outside the CDR3, is GAGVSQSPRYKVTKRGQDVALRCDPISGHVSLYWYRQALGQGPEFLTYFNYEAQQDKSGLPNDRFSAERPEGSISTLTIQRTEQRDSAMYRCASSTGTGNTGELFFGEGSRLTVL.

The chain combines TRBV7-3 with TRBJ1-1, with D possibly TRBD1 on 5 matching bases. The V gene lost 5 bases and the J gene lost 8 bases, with 15 bases spanning the gap. Per germline, CDR1 SGHTA and CDR2 FQGTGA. The CDR3 is made up of 13 amino acids. This chain's CDR3 is CASSPKREGEAFF. CDR3 DNA sequence: TGTGCCAGCAGCCCTAAGAGGGAGGGGGAAGCTTTCTTT.

This sequence joins TRBV25-1 and TRBJ1-2, with D possibly being TRBD1 (6 bases). The CDR3 is 13 residues long. Germline-derived CDR1 and CDR2 are MGHDK and SYGVNS. Between the trimmed V and J ends, which lost 8 bases and 7 bases, there was a span of 17 bases. Written as DNA, the CDR3 is TGTGCCAGCTCTAAGGACAGCATTCGTGGCTACACCTTC. It specifies CASSKDSIRGYTF.

This clone was observed many times. V and J are TRBV5-6 and TRBJ1-4; the D is unclear. The V gene lost 5 bases and the J gene lost 6 bases, with 17 bases spanning the gap. CDR3 length: 15 residues. CDR1 and CDR2 (germline): SGHDT, YYEEEE. CDR3 loop: CASRLAGSGYEKLFF. CDR3 coding DNA: TGTGCCAGCAGGCTTGCAGGCTCGGGATATGAAAAACTGTTTTTT.

The genes are TRBV7-7 and TRBJ1-2; 8 bases match TRBD1. This CDR3 has 17 residues. The V segment lost 0 bases and the J segment 2 bases; nucleotides outside the gene matches: 8. Germline CDR1 reads SSHAT; CDR2 reads FNYEAQ (reference sequence). CDR3 DNA: TGTGCCAGCAGCTTAGCGGTGGACAGGGTTAAGAACTATGGCTACACCTTC. Amino acid sequence: CASSLAVDRVKNYGYTF.

The chain joins TRBV30 to TRBJ1-5, with TRBD1 matching 8 bases. The CDR3 runs to 16 residues. J lost 0 bases, V lost 2 bases, and 6 bases had no gene match. CDR1 is GTSNPN, CDR2 SVGIG, per germline (reference sequence). CDR3 residues: CAWSQQGGYSNQPQHF. CDR3 DNA sequence: TGTGCCTGGAGTCAACAGGGGGGGTATAGCAATCAGCCCCAGCATTTT.

CDR3 coding DNA: TGCGCCAGCAGCTTGGCCTTGGGGACAATCGAGACCCAGTACTTC. It translates to CASSLALGTIETQYF. This chain links TRBV5-1 with TRBJ2-5, with D maybe TRBD1 (6 bases). Germline V gene sequence: CDR1 SGHRS, CDR2 YFSETQ. V dropped 0 bases and J dropped 5 bases, with 14 bases sitting between them. This CDR3 is built from 15 residues.

The chain joins TRBV6-5 to TRBJ1-4; TRBD1 aligns across 8 bases. The germline V gene has CDR1 MNHEY and CDR2 SVGAGI. The ends lost 6 bases at V and 5 bases at J; junction bases unmatched: 2. The CDR3 sequence is 13 residues long. The CDR3 region is CASRDRDNEKLFF. The CDR3 nucleotides read TGTGCCAGCAGGGACAGGGACAATGAAAAACTGTTTTTT.

The sample holds one count of this clone. This chain joins TRBV1 and TRBJ2-1; the table's D call of TRBD2 was not tested on the DNA. TRBV1 is marked as a pseudogene. The CDR3 has 16 amino acids. The CDR3 here is CTSSQASGGQDNEQFF. The CDR3 nucleotides read TGCACCAGCAGCCAAGCTAGCGGGGGGCAAGACAATGAGCAGTTCTTC.

This clone has a count of ten or more. This chain joins TRBV7-8 and TRBJ2-1; TRBD2 matches 8 bases. V was clipped by 2 bases and J by 0 bases; unmatched bases: 6. The germline V gene encodes CDR1 SGHVS and CDR2 FQNEAQ. CDR3 length: 17 amino acids. The CDR3 region is CASSLHRGGLSYNEQFF. The CDR3 DNA sequence: TGTGCCAGCAGCTTACACCGGGGGGGGCTCTCCTACAATGAGCAGTTCTTC.

This clone was seen a few times. This chain uses TRBV19 with TRBJ1-4; 8 bases are shared with TRBD1. Germline V gives CDR1 LNHDA, CDR2 SQIVND (reference sequence). V was clipped by 5 bases and J by 10 bases; unmatched bases: 9. The CDR3 is 14 amino acids. CDR3 in amino acids: CASSPQGADGKLFF. Here the CDR3 DNA reads TGTGCCAGTAGTCCCCAGGGGGCCGATGGAAAACTGTTTTTT.

CDR3 protein: CASSLTGTSGANTFF. CDR3 DNA: TGTGCCAGCAGCTTAACCGGGACTAGCGGGGCAAATACGTTCTTC. The gene calls are TRBV11-3 and TRBJ2-1; 13 bases are shared with TRBD2. The germline CDR1 and CDR2 sequences are SGHNT and YENEEA. This CDR3 is 15 amino acids long. Trimming cost V 2 bases and J 15 bases; bases outside gene matches: 10.

The rearrangement joins TRBV19 to TRBJ2-2; 7 nucleotides line up with TRBD1. CDR3 length: 16 amino acids. Germline V CDR1 and CDR2: LNHDA, SQIVND (reference sequence). V was pared by 4 bases and J by 1 base, with 6 bases of the junction left unmatched. CDR3 protein: CASSRSGQVNTGELFF. The CDR3 nucleotides are TGTGCCAGTAGTAGGAGCGGACAGGTGAACACCGGGGAGCTGTTTTTT.

This clone was seen a handful of times. This sequence joins TRBV13 and TRBJ1-6; D may be TRBD1 (6 bases). Trimming left V 5 bases short and J 7 bases short, with 12 bases between. Germline values: CDR1 PRHDT, CDR2 FYEKMQ (reference sequence). The CDR3 spans 14 residues. This CDR3 reads CASSPDSPNSPLHF. The CDR3, as DNA: TGTGCCAGCAGCCCGGACAGCCCCAATTCACCCCTCCACTTT.

In its sample, this clone was seen a few times. The chain employs TRBV10-3 and TRBJ2-1, with 7 bases matching TRBD1. The CDR3 is 14 residues long. Germline V gene lookup returns CDR1 ENHRY and CDR2 SYGVKD. Trimming at V came to 4 bases and at J to 5 bases, leaving 5 bases not matched to a gene. This chain's CDR3 is CAISVAGGDNEQFF. CDR3 DNA sequence: TGTGCCATCAGTGTGGCAGGGGGAGACAATGAGCAGTTCTTC.

The V gene is TRBV5-1, the J gene TRBJ1-4, with 12 bases matching TRBD1. CDR3 size: 17 residues. Germline trimming cut 3 bases from V and 2 bases from J; bases unmatched to any gene: 5. Germline lookup yields CDR1 SGHRS and CDR2 YFSETQ. The CDR3, as DNA: TGCGCCAGCAGCTCGGGACAGGGGGCTATCACTAATGAAAAACTGTTTTTT. Residues: CASSSGQGAITNEKLFF. The full variable domain, completed using reference TRBV5-1 and TRBJ1-4, is KAGVTQTPRYLIKTRGQQVTLSCSPISGHRSVSWYQQTPGQGLQFLFEYFSETQRNKGNFPGRFSGRQFSNSRSEMNVSTLELGDSALYLCASSSGQGAITNEKLFFGSGTQLSVL.

The gene calls are TRBV7-9 and TRBJ1-4, with 7 bases identical to TRBD1. V lost 4 bases to trimming and J lost 7 bases; unmatched junction nucleotides: 3. This CDR3 is 13 amino acids long. CDR1 is SEHNR and CDR2 is FQNEAQ in the germline V gene (reference sequence). The CDR3 here is CASSSGGGEKLFF. CDR3 sequence (DNA): TGTGCCAGCAGCTCAGGGGGAGGTGAAAAACTGTTTTTT.

This clone turned up a few times. The rearrangement uses TRBV6-5 and TRBJ1-1; D call uncertain. The length of the CDR3 is 12 residues. Germline V gene lookup returns CDR1 MNHEY and CDR2 SVGAGI. Between the trimmed V and J ends, which lost 0 bases and 11 bases, there was a span of 10 bases. In nucleotides, the CDR3 is TGTGCCAGCAGTTACTCGCCTCACGAGGCTTTCTTT. It specifies CASSYSPHEAFF.

V and J are TRBV7-8 and TRBJ1-5; no clear D. Trimming removed 0 bases at V and 7 bases at J, with 13 bases between. The CDR3 runs to 15 residues. Germline V lookup: CDR1 SGHVS, CDR2 FQNEAQ. Here the CDR3 DNA reads TGTGCCAGCAGCTTAGCGGAGGGTGGGAAACAGCCCCAGCATTTT. It encodes CASSLAEGGKQPQHF.

This sequence joins TRBV6-5 and TRBJ2-2; 7 bases agree with TRBD1. V dropped 8 bases and J dropped 3; count of bases not matched to a gene: 6. This CDR3 is built from 14 residues. Germline CDR1 and CDR2: MNHEY and SVGAGI. CDR3 residues: CASFPGQHTGELFF. The CDR3, as DNA: TGTGCCAGCTTTCCGGGACAGCACACCGGGGAGCTGTTTTTT.

This clone was detected only a few times. The V and J genes are TRBV27 and TRBJ1-6; perhaps TRBD1 as D (5 bases). CDR1 MNHEY and CDR2 SMNVEV come from the germline V gene (reference sequence). CDR3 length: 18 residues. Trimming took off 4 bases at V and 0 bases at J, with 16 bases between the two ends. The CDR3 DNA follows: TGTGCCAGCAGTTCCCCGGGGGAGTACAGCTCCTATAATTCACCCCTCCACTTT. Translated, it gives CASSSPGEYSSYNSPLHF.

This clone was counted a few times. The DNA of the CDR3 is TGTGCCATCAGCCAAGGGGGGGCGTACGGAAACACCATATATTTT. It encodes CAISQGGAYGNTIYF. This chain joins TRBV10-3 and TRBJ1-3, with D perhaps TRBD1 (6 bases). Per germline, CDR1 ENHRY and CDR2 SYGVKD. V lost 6 bases and J 4 bases, leaving 16 bases between the germline ends. This CDR3 is built from 15 residues.

This clone was detected only a few times. The J gene is TRBJ2-6, the V gene TRBV7-6; D ambiguous. The CDR3 runs 15 residues. Germline V lookup: CDR1 SGHVS, CDR2 FNYEAQ. V lost 1 base and J 0 bases, leaving 4 bases between the germline ends. Written as DNA, the CDR3 is TGTGCCAGCAGCTTAGGTCTCTCTGGGGCCAACGTCCTGACTTTC. Its protein is CASSLGLSGANVLTF.

The chain carries TRBV29-1 and TRBJ2-7, with D perhaps TRBD2 (5 bases). Germline loops: CDR1 SQVTM, CDR2 ANQGSEA. V lost 5 bases, J lost 2 bases, and 13 bases lay in between. CDR3 length equals 13 residues. The CDR3, as DNA: TGCAGCGTTATACCGGACGGGGCCTACGAGCAGTACTTC. Its protein is CSVIPDGAYEQYF.